This T cell receptor (beta chain) stems from a study of blood T cell repertoires in COVID-19. Study-level information: Samples taken during acute and convalescent COVID-19 were collected in the United States, Italy and Spain.

Followed over time, Seattle patients had been enrolled while infection was active. In the original analysis: Quantification of nucleated cells was approximated via reference gene primer amplification. The assay was immunoSEQ multiplex PCR, and TCRdb's table has in-frame clones only and misses some. The DNA was the basis for D and trimming; V, J and clone size are from that table. The table has fewer than 200,000 clones, more than 65% seen once. This CDR3 spans 16 amino acids. The J segment lost 4 bases and the V segment lost 3 bases, leaving 7 bases of the junction unmatched. Germline CDR1 LGHNT, CDR2 FRNRAP.

The genes are TRBV12-5 and TRBJ2-3; TRBD2 matches 10 bases. Sequencing used peripheral blood. This TCR came from an older woman with COVID-19, enrolled during active disease. The CDR3: CASGLSAGGGPDTQYF. As DNA, the CDR3 is TGTGCTAGTGGTTTATCAGCGGGAGGGGGCCCAGATACGCAGTATTTT.